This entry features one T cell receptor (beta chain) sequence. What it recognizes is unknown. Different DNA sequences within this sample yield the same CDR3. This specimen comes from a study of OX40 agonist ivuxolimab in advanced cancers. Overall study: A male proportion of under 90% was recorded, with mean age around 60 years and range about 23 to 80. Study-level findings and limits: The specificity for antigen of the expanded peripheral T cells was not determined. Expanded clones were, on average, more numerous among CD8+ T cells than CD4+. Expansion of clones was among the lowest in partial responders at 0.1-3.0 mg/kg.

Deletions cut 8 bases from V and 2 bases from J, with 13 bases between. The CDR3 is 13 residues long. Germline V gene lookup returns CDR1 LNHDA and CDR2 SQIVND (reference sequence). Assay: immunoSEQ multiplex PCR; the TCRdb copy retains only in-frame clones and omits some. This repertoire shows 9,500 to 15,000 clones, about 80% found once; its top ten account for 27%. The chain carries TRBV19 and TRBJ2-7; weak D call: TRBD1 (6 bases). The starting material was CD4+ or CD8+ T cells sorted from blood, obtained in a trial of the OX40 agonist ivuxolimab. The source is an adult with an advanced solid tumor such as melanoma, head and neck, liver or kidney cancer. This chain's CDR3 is CASGGQGTYEQYF. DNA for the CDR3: TGTGCCAGTGGAGGCCAGGGGACCTACGAGCAGTACTTC.